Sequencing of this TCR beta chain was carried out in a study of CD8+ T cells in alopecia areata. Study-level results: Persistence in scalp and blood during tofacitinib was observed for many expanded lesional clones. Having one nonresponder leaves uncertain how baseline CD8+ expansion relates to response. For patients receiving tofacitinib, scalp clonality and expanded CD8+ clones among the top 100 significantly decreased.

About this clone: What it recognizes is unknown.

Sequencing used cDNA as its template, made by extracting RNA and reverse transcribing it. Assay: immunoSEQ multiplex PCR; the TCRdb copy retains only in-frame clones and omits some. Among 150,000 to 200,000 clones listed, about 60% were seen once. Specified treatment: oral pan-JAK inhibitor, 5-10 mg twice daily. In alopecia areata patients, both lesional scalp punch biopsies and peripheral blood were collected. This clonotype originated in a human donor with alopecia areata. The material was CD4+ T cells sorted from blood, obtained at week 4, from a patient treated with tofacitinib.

The CDR3 loop is CATLSTYEQYF. The DNA for the CDR3 is TGTGCCACCCTCTCAACCTACGAGCAGTACTTC. The J gene is TRBJ2-7, the V gene TRBV28; D is unclear. Germline V CDR1 and CDR2: MDHEN, SYDVKM. The CDR3 runs 11 residues. V was clipped by 10 bases and J by 2 bases, with 9 bases between them. Variable domain in full (rest from reference TRBV28 and TRBJ2-7): DVKVTQSSRYLVKRTGEKVFLECVQDMDHENMFWYRQDPGLGLRLIYFSYDVKMKEKGDIPEGYSVSREKKERFSLILESASTNQTSMYLCATLSTYEQYFGPGTRLTVT.